This is a list of T cell receptor beta chains from one sample in a study of T-cell memory formation after mild COVID-19. TCRdb processed the 5' RACE reads anew with MiXCR; each CDR3 protein has one entry. This table holds approximately 100,000 distinct CDR3 sequences, around 25% found once. The sample comprised PBMCs or a T cell subset sorted from them (not recorded which). The receptor source for this set is a man younger than 35 who had mild COVID-19 (a few samples of this study predate the infection). Cell type and time point are not known. Both conserved end residues are part of each CDR3. A D gene is named only where the DNA matches it firmly. Clone size is not always given. Where it is, it says once, few, many or a class for expanded clones.

j_call clone_size v_call d_call cdr3_nt cdr3_aa
TRBJ2-7 - TRBV12-3/TRBV12-4 TRBD2 TGTGCCAGCAGTTCAGTGGTGCTAGCGGGGAAGGAGCAGTACTTC CASSSVVLAGKEQYF
TRBJ2-3 few TRBV3-1 - TGTGCCAGCAGCCCTTGGACGGGAGATACGCAGTATTTT CASSPWTGDTQYF
TRBJ2-1 - TRBV4-3 TRBD1 TGCGCCAGCAGCCGGGACAGGAATTACAATGAGCAGTTCTTC CASSRDRNYNEQFF
TRBJ1-6 - TRBV12-3/TRBV12-4 - TGTGCCAGCAGTTTCGGGGGACCCCTCCACTTT CASSFGGPLHF
TRBJ1-1 many TRBV5-1 - TGCGCCAGCAGCGATGGTGTAGGGGCCGAGGCTGAAGCTTTCTTT CASSDGVGAEAEAFF
TRBJ2-2 - TRBV14 - TGTGCCAGCAGCCAAGGGCAGGTAAACACCGGGGAGCTGTTTTTT CASSQGQVNTGELFF
TRBJ1-6 - TRBV4-1 - TGCGCCAGCAGCCAACTCTGGGCCGGAACCTATAATTCACCCCTCCACTTT CASSQLWAGTYNSPLHF
TRBJ1-2 few TRBV29-1 - TGCAGCGTTGACGATTTATTGGGGACTGGCTACACCTTC CSVDDLLGTGYTF
TRBJ1-1 - TRBV6-5 TRBD1 TGTGCCAGCAGTTACCGACAGGGGATGAACACTGAAGCTTTCTTT CASSYRQGMNTEAFF
TRBJ2-1 - TRBV6-2/TRBV6-3 - TGTGCCAGCAGTTATTTTATGGGCAATGAGCAGTTCTTC CASSYFMGNEQFF
TRBJ2-5 few TRBV6-6 - TGTGCCAGCACCGCGGGAATGGGGAGGGAGACCCAGTACTTC CASTAGMGRETQYF
TRBJ2-4 few TRBV6-6 TRBD1 TGTGCCAGCAGCCTGCAAGGGGGCCAAGGCAAAAACATTCAGTACTTC CASSLQGGQGKNIQYF
TRBJ2-5 - TRBV12-3/TRBV12-4 - TGTGCCAGCAGTTCCTGGTGGCAGAATCAAGAGACCCAGTACTTC CASSSWWQNQETQYF
TRBJ1-1 - TRBV28 - TGTGCCAGCAGTTTCGCGACCATGAACACTGAAGCTTTCTTT CASSFATMNTEAFF
TRBJ2-2 - TRBV5-5 TRBD1 TGTGCCAGCAGCGGGACAGGGTTTGGACTCACCGGGGAGCTGTTTTTT CASSGTGFGLTGELFF
TRBJ1-1 few TRBV12-3/TRBV12-4 - TGTGCCAGCAGGGACGGTAACACTGAAGCTTTCTTT CASRDGNTEAFF
TRBJ1-1 - TRBV19 - TGTGCCAGTAGTTTTGGCCTGGGGAACACTGAAGCTTTCTTT CASSFGLGNTEAFF
TRBJ1-6 few TRBV7-8 - TGTGCCAGCAGCACCGGGACGGAGGTTAATTCACCCCTCCACTTT CASSTGTEVNSPLHF
TRBJ2-3 - TRBV5-1 - TGCGCCAGCAGCTTGGATTCGGGACCTAGCACAGATACGCAGTATTTT CASSLDSGPSTDTQYF
TRBJ1-2 few TRBV29-1 TRBD1 TGCAGCGTTGAGGGGACAGCCCCTGGCTACACCTTC CSVEGTAPGYTF
TRBJ1-2 - TRBV20-1 - TGCAGTGCTAGAGAGTGGCAGGGCGTTGGCTACACCTTC CSAREWQGVGYTF
TRBJ2-1 few TRBV7-6 - TGTGCCAGCAGCCCCCACTTGGGGGATAGGGAGCAGTTCTTC CASSPHLGDREQFF
TRBJ2-2 - TRBV4-1 - TGCGCCAGCAGCCAAGATCACGGCAGAAACACCGGGGAGCTGTTTTTT CASSQDHGRNTGELFF
TRBJ1-1 few TRBV7-9 - TGTGCCAGCAGCTTAGAAAGCAGGGCCACTGAAGCTTTCTTT CASSLESRATEAFF
TRBJ1-2 few TRBV4-2 - TGTGCCAGCAGCCAAGATTTGAGGGCTGCCTATGGCTACACCTTC CASSQDLRAAYGYTF
TRBJ2-6 few TRBV4-3 - TGCGCCAGCAGCCAAGATCTGAAAGGTTCCGGGGCCAACGTCCTGACTTTC CASSQDLKGSGANVLTF
TRBJ1-2 many TRBV5-5 - TGTGCCAGCAGCTTGGAGGTGACTTACTACTATGGCTACACCTTC CASSLEVTYYYGYTF
TRBJ2-2 few TRBV7-2 TRBD2 TGTGCCAGCAGCTCTCCCGGGACTAGCGGGGAGGGGGAGCTGTTTTTT CASSSPGTSGEGELFF
TRBJ2-1 many TRBV7-6 - TGTGCCAGCTCCGGGAGTCTGGCCTACAATGAGCAGTTCTTC CASSGSLAYNEQFF
TRBJ2-7 few TRBV5-1 - TGCGCCAGCAGCGCGGGACACGGGTACGAGCAGTACTTC CASSAGHGYEQYF
TRBJ2-1 - TRBV11-2 - TGTGCCAGCAGCTTATATGGGGGAGGCTACAATGAGCAGTTCTTC CASSLYGGGYNEQFF
TRBJ1-3 once TRBV7-6 - TGTGCCAGCAGCTTCAGGACAACCGGGGACACCATATATTTT CASSFRTTGDTIYF
TRBJ2-5 - TRBV29-1 - TGCAGCGTTGAAGATCGTGGGATAGAAGAGACCCAGTACTTC CSVEDRGIEETQYF
TRBJ2-1 - TRBV20-1 - TGCAGTGCTCCCACTCTGGCTAGCCGGACGGTTGAGCAGTTCTTC CSAPTLASRTVEQFF
TRBJ1-1 - TRBV27 - TGTGCCAGCAGTTTCAGGTTCGAAACTTTCTTT CASSFRFETFF
TRBJ1-1 - TRBV6-1 TRBD1 TGTGCCAGCAGTTCGACAGGGGGAGTCGCTGAAGCTTTCTTT CASSSTGGVAEAFF
TRBJ1-2 - TRBV29-1 - TGCAGCGTTGAACCCCCAGGGCTAAGGGGCTACACCTTC CSVEPPGLRGYTF
TRBJ2-1 few TRBV7-8 TRBD1 TGTGCCAGCAGCTTAATGGACAGGGGGTACTACAATGAGCAGTTCTTC CASSLMDRGYYNEQFF
TRBJ1-1 - TRBV27 - TGTGCCAGCACCTCCGGCTTGGTAGCTTTCTTT CASTSGLVAFF
TRBJ2-2 - TRBV7-9 TRBD2 TGTGCCAGCAGTAGGGGACTAGCGGGGGACGACACCGGGGAGCTGTTTTTT CASSRGLAGDDTGELFF
TRBJ1-2 - TRBV15 - TGTGCCACCAGCAGAGATTCGGGTTTGGCTAACTATGGCTACACCTTC CATSRDSGLANYGYTF